Following are 5 T cell receptor beta chains from one sample sequenced in a study of T-cell reconstitution after alpha-beta-depleted transplantation in children (dated by TCRdb to between 2015 and 2016). This specimen's treatment or condition label, interpreted: allogeneic hematopoietic cell transplantation with graft depleted of TCRalphabeta T cells and CD19 B cells. Libraries were made using PCR. The sequencing machine was an Illumina HiSeq 2500. Molecular barcoding was employed in the preparation of TCR libraries, with unique molecular identifiers being used to normalize TCRbeta repertoire quantification. In TCRdb, the public reads were trimmed at Q25 with fastp and aligned with MiXCR, with productive beta chains retained. Identical CDR3 protein sequences are pooled into one entry, listed with their most common genes and DNA. The sample data list hundreds of thousands of distinct CDR3 sequences, and 15% to 20% of these were observed just once. In total, the top ten clones hold 35% to 50% of the sample.

Here the sequenced sample was PBMCs, mostly from graft donor cells, taken 360 days after TCRalphabeta/CD19-depleted stem cell transplant. These receptors were obtained from a male patient between 2 and 15 years old who had a stem cell transplant for acute lymphoblastic leukemia, so the T cells may come from the graft donor.

The chain joins TRBV20-1 to TRBJ2-1; 7 positions match TRBD2. Germline CDR1 is DFQATT and CDR2 is SNEGSKA (reference sequence). The ends lost 3 bases at V and 4 bases at J; junction bases unmatched: 15. This CDR3 region has 17 residues. CDR3 residues: CSASLVRTSRSYNEQFF. The CDR3 coding sequence is TGCAGTGCTAGCTTAGTTCGGACTAGTCGGTCTTACAATGAGCAGTTCTTC.

The rearrangement joins TRBV20-1 to TRBJ2-5; 9 bases match TRBD1. Losses at the gene ends were 7 bases for V and 6 bases for J; bases not matched to a gene: 3. The CDR3 runs 11 residues. Germline CDR1 reads DFQATT; CDR2 reads SNEGSKA (reference sequence). The CDR3 protein is CSGDRAQTQYF. DNA for the CDR3: TGCAGTGGGGACAGGGCTCAGACCCAGTACTTC.

The V and J genes are TRBV27 and TRBJ2-3; tentatively, D is TRBD2 (6 bases). Trimming cost V 2 bases and J 2 bases, with 14 bases left between them. The CDR3 has 16 residues. Germline V gene sequence: CDR1 MNHEY, CDR2 SMNVEV (reference sequence). This CDR3 reads CASSLKGRWDTDTQYF. CDR3 nucleotide sequence: TGTGCCAGCAGTTTAAAGGGGAGGTGGGACACAGATACGCAGTATTTT.

This rearrangement joins TRBV5-1 to TRBJ2-1; D not resolved. Trimming left V 0 bases short and J 10 bases short, with 8 bases between. The CDR3 consists of 12 residues. Germline V gives CDR1 SGHRS, CDR2 YFSETQ. CDR3 in DNA: TGCGCCAGCAGCTTGGCAACGGCCGAGCAGTTCTTC. Protein product: CASSLATAEQFF.

This chain links TRBV27 with TRBJ1-2, with D perhaps matching TRBD1 (5 bases). The CDR3 has 15 residues. CDR1 and CDR2 from the germline V gene are MNHEY and SMNVEV (reference sequence). V dropped 5 bases and J dropped 3 bases, with 16 bases sitting between them. The chain's CDR3 is CASSISWGVDYGYTF. The CDR3 DNA reads TGTGCCAGCAGTATCTCCTGGGGGGTTGACTATGGCTACACCTTC.